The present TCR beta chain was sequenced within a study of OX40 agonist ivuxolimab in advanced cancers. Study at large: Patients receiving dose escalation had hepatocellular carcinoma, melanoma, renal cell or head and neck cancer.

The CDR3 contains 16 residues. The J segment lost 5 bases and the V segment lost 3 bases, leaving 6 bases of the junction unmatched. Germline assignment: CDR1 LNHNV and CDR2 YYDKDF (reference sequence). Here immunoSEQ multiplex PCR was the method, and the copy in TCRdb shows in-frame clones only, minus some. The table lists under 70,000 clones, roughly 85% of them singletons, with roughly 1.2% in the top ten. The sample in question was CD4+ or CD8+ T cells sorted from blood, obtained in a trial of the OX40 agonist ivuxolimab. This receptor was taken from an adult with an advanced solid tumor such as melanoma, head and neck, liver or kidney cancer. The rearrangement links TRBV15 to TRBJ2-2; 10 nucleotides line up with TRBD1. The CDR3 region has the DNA TGTGCCACCAGCAGCCGACAGGGGGCAGGGACCGGGGAGCTGTTTTTT. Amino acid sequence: CATSSRQGAGTGELFF.